The clone carrying this T cell receptor (beta chain) was observed a handful of times. Its antigen remains unknown. TCRdb ran MiXCR on the 5' RACE reads and lists one entry per CDR3 protein. The table shows about 310,000 distinct CDR3 sequences, with less than 25% occurring only once. The sample comes from a study of CD8 T cells in ankylosing spondylitis. Study-level points and caveats: Seemingly distinctive of ankylosing spondylitis blood was a TCR beta motif formed by eight highly homologous variants.

The CDR3 consists of 12 residues. Germline lookup yields CDR1 SGHAT and CDR2 FQNNGV. V was clipped by 3 bases and J by 3 bases, with 4 bases between them. The TCR sequence derives from a female donor with ankylosing spondylitis or in good health (not recorded which). Material: blood, either unsorted or a sorted T cell fraction (not recorded which). The chain is built from TRBV11-2 and TRBJ2-3; no reliable D call. The CDR3 DNA reads TGTGCCAGCAGCTTTATTACAGATACGCAGTATTTT. Its translation: CASSFITDTQYF.